This is a list of T cell receptor beta chains from one sample in a study of tissue T cells after allogeneic stem cell transplantation. Using immunoSEQ multiplex PCR, the repertoire was profiled, and TCRdb retains in-frame clones only, with some absent. This sample has about 42,000 clones, with roughly 92% found just once. The material sequenced was blood, taken before transplantation. The receptors originated from a woman aged 35 to 70 who later had graft-versus-host disease after an allogeneic stem cell transplant. CDR3s include the opening cysteine and the closing phenylalanine or tryptophan. D genes are given only for firm matches. The size entry is marked missing in some rows and otherwise reads once, few, many or a size class.

CDR3 length: 17; D gene: .; clone size: .; V gene: TRBV2; J gene: TRBJ2-7; CDR3 DNA: TGTGCCAGCAGCCTGACCCGCCATATACAGGGCACCTACGAGCAGTACTTC; CDR3 protein: CASSLTRHIQGTYEQYF
CDR3 length: 17; D gene: .; clone size: .; V gene: TRBV10-3; J gene: TRBJ1-1; CDR3 DNA: TGTGCCATCAGTGAGTCGCGAAAGGGACACAGAAACACTGAAGCTTTCTTT; CDR3 protein: CAISESRKGHRNTEAFF
CDR3 length: 13; D gene: .; clone size: .; V gene: TRBV7-2; J gene: TRBJ1-6; CDR3 DNA: TGTGCCAGCAGCTTATCTTCGGGCTCACCCCTCCACTTT; CDR3 protein: CASSLSSGSPLHF
CDR3 length: 16; D gene: .; clone size: .; V gene: TRBV6-6; J gene: TRBJ2-1; CDR3 DNA: TGTGCCAGCAGCCCAATCAGGAGGAGCTCCTACAATGAGCAGTTCTTC; CDR3 protein: CASSPIRRSSYNEQFF
CDR3 length: 12; D gene: .; clone size: .; V gene: TRBV29-1; J gene: TRBJ2-7; CDR3 DNA: TGCAGCGCTGGGGACGGCTCCTACGAGCAGTACTTC; CDR3 protein: CSAGDGSYEQYF
CDR3 length: 16; D gene: .; clone size: .; V gene: TRBV5-1; J gene: TRBJ1-1; CDR3 DNA: TGCGCCAGCAGCTTCGGGACGAAAGGGCCGAACACTGAAGCTTTCTTT; CDR3 protein: CASSFGTKGPNTEAFF
CDR3 length: 13; D gene: .; clone size: .; V gene: TRBV12-3/TRBV12-4; J gene: TRBJ2-7; CDR3 DNA: TGTGCCAGCAGTTTCCTGTGGTCCTACGAGCAGTACTTC; CDR3 protein: CASSFLWSYEQYF
CDR3 length: 14; D gene: TRBD1; clone size: .; V gene: TRBV7-2; J gene: TRBJ1-4; CDR3 DNA: TGTGCCAGCAGCTTCGACAGGGGGGAAGAAAAACTGTTTTTT; CDR3 protein: CASSFDRGEEKLFF
CDR3 length: 16; D gene: TRBD2; clone size: .; V gene: TRBV4-3; J gene: TRBJ2-3; CDR3 DNA: TGCGCCAGCAGCCAAGATATCGCGGGAGGTGCAGATACGCAGTATTTT; CDR3 protein: CASSQDIAGGADTQYF
CDR3 length: 15; D gene: .; clone size: once; V gene: TRBV27; J gene: TRBJ2-7; CDR3 DNA: TGTGCCAGCAATCCCTCCCGGACGAACTCCTACGAGCAGTACTTC; CDR3 protein: CASNPSRTNSYEQYF
CDR3 length: 16; D gene: .; clone size: .; V gene: TRBV6-2/TRBV6-3; J gene: TRBJ2-1; CDR3 DNA: TGTGCCAGCAGCTACTCGGGACTCATAACCTACAATGAGCAGTTCTTC; CDR3 protein: CASSYSGLITYNEQFF
CDR3 length: 13; D gene: .; clone size: .; V gene: TRBV19; J gene: TRBJ2-3; CDR3 DNA: TGTGCCAGTAGTATAGATCCCCAGGGTCCGCAGTATTTT; CDR3 protein: CASSIDPQGPQYF
CDR3 length: 14; D gene: .; clone size: .; V gene: TRBV5-6; J gene: TRBJ1-2; CDR3 DNA: TGTGCCAGCAGCTTAAGGGCCTCTAACTATGGCTACACCTTC; CDR3 protein: CASSLRASNYGYTF
CDR3 length: 15; D gene: TRBD1; clone size: .; V gene: TRBV15; J gene: TRBJ1-1; CDR3 DNA: TGTGCCACCAGCAGACTTCGGCAGGGGGGTACTGAAGCTTTCTTT; CDR3 protein: CATSRLRQGGTEAFF
CDR3 length: 16; D gene: .; clone size: .; V gene: TRBV19; J gene: TRBJ2-2; CDR3 DNA: TGTGCCAGTACGGGCCGCCTAGCCGCGAACACCGGGGAGCTGTTTTTT; CDR3 protein: CASTGRLAANTGELFF
CDR3 length: 13; D gene: .; clone size: .; V gene: TRBV6-5; J gene: TRBJ2-7; CDR3 DNA: TGTGCCACGAGGACAGTCAACTCCTACGAGCAGTACTTC; CDR3 protein: CATRTVNSYEQYF
CDR3 length: 15; D gene: TRBD2; clone size: .; V gene: TRBV30; J gene: TRBJ2-7; CDR3 DNA: TGTGCCTGGAGCCGGGGACTAGCGGTGACCTACGAGCAGTACTTC; CDR3 protein: CAWSRGLAVTYEQYF
CDR3 length: 12; D gene: .; clone size: .; V gene: TRBV29-1; J gene: TRBJ2-5; CDR3 DNA: TGCAGCGTTGAAAAACAGCGGGAGACCCAGTACTTC; CDR3 protein: CSVEKQRETQYF
CDR3 length: 13; D gene: .; clone size: .; V gene: TRBV2; J gene: TRBJ1-1; CDR3 DNA: TGTGCCAGCAGTGAAACGAGGGAAGGAGCGGCTTTCTTT; CDR3 protein: CASSETREGAAFF
CDR3 length: 13; D gene: TRBD2; clone size: .; V gene: TRBV18; J gene: TRBJ2-7; CDR3 DNA: TGTGCCAGCTCGCCCGGGACTAGCGGCGAGCAGTACTTC; CDR3 protein: CASSPGTSGEQYF
CDR3 length: 14; D gene: TRBD2; clone size: .; V gene: TRBV7-2; J gene: TRBJ2-5; CDR3 DNA: TGTGCCAGCAGCCGCGGGAGGCTCCAAGAGACCCAGTACTTC; CDR3 protein: CASSRGRLQETQYF
CDR3 length: 12; D gene: .; clone size: once; V gene: TRBV18; J gene: TRBJ2-7; CDR3 DNA: TGTGCCAGCTCACCTCTCTCTGACGAGCAGTACTTC; CDR3 protein: CASSPLSDEQYF
CDR3 length: 18; D gene: .; clone size: .; V gene: TRBV28; J gene: TRBJ1-5; CDR3 DNA: TGTGCCAGCAGTTCCCAGGGGTACTTTACAGATAGCAATCAGCCCCAGCATTTT; CDR3 protein: CASSSQGYFTDSNQPQHF
CDR3 length: 16; D gene: .; clone size: .; V gene: TRBV15; J gene: TRBJ2-7; CDR3 DNA: TGTGCCACCAGCAGGGCCAGGGGCCTTGGGGTCCACGAGCAGTACTTC; CDR3 protein: CATSRARGLGVHEQYF
CDR3 length: 13; D gene: .; clone size: .; V gene: TRBV24-1; J gene: TRBJ2-3; CDR3 DNA: TGTGCCACCAGTGGGGAATCCACAGATACGCAGTATTTT; CDR3 protein: CATSGESTDTQYF
CDR3 length: 15; D gene: .; clone size: .; V gene: TRBV30; J gene: TRBJ2-5; CDR3 DNA: TGTGCCTGGACTGATATGCTCGGAGCCCAGGAGACCCAGTACTTC; CDR3 protein: CAWTDMLGAQETQYF
CDR3 length: 14; D gene: .; clone size: .; V gene: TRBV30; J gene: TRBJ1-4; CDR3 DNA: TGTGCCTGGAGTTCGGGGGCAACTAATGAAAAACTGTTTTTT; CDR3 protein: CAWSSGATNEKLFF
CDR3 length: 17; D gene: TRBD2; clone size: .; V gene: TRBV19; J gene: TRBJ2-3; CDR3 DNA: TGTGCCAGTAGTATAGCTAAAACTAGCGGGCCGACAGATACGCAGTATTTT; CDR3 protein: CASSIAKTSGPTDTQYF
CDR3 length: 16; D gene: .; clone size: .; V gene: TRBV7-2; J gene: TRBJ2-1; CDR3 DNA: TGTGCCAGCAGCTTAGTAGGGAGCCCCTCGGTCAATGAGCAGTTCTTC; CDR3 protein: CASSLVGSPSVNEQFF
CDR3 length: 16; D gene: TRBD1; clone size: .; V gene: TRBV7-2; J gene: TRBJ2-2; CDR3 DNA: TGTGCCAGCAGCACCCAGAGGGGGCTCGACACCGGGGAGCTGTTTTTT; CDR3 protein: CASSTQRGLDTGELFF
CDR3 length: 14; D gene: .; clone size: .; V gene: TRBV5-1; J gene: TRBJ2-3; CDR3 DNA: TGCGCCAGCAGCTTGGGGGGAGAGCCAGATACGCAGTATTTT; CDR3 protein: CASSLGGEPDTQYF
CDR3 length: 15; D gene: .; clone size: .; V gene: TRBV7-2; J gene: TRBJ2-3; CDR3 DNA: TGTGCCAGCAGCCCCCAAGCCGGGACGACAGATACGCAGTATTTT; CDR3 protein: CASSPQAGTTDTQYF
CDR3 length: 12; D gene: .; clone size: few; V gene: TRBV7-9; J gene: TRBJ1-5; CDR3 DNA: TGTGCCAGCAGCTTAGCTCATCAGCCCCAGCATTTT; CDR3 protein: CASSLAHQPQHF
CDR3 length: 16; D gene: .; clone size: once; V gene: TRBV5-8; J gene: TRBJ1-2; CDR3 DNA: TGTGCCAGCAGCTTGAAAGGAGCGGGGGCGGGCTATGGCTACACCTTC; CDR3 protein: CASSLKGAGAGYGYTF
CDR3 length: 16; D gene: TRBD1; clone size: .; V gene: TRBV19; J gene: TRBJ1-5; CDR3 DNA: TGTGCCAGTAGTAGGACGACAGGGCGGGGCAATCAGCCCCAGCATTTT; CDR3 protein: CASSRTTGRGNQPQHF
CDR3 length: 12; D gene: .; clone size: .; V gene: TRBV5-1; J gene: TRBJ1-4; CDR3 DNA: TGCGCCAGCAGCTTCCAAAATGAAAAACTGTTTTTT; CDR3 protein: CASSFQNEKLFF
CDR3 length: 13; D gene: TRBD1; clone size: .; V gene: TRBV10-3; J gene: TRBJ1-2; CDR3 DNA: TGTGCCATCGGACAGGGGGGTACCTATGGCTACACCTTC; CDR3 protein: CAIGQGGTYGYTF
CDR3 length: 14; D gene: .; clone size: .; V gene: TRBV5-1; J gene: TRBJ2-2; CDR3 DNA: TGCGCCAGCAGCTGGGGTGCGGGCGCCGGGGAGCTGTTTTTT; CDR3 protein: CASSWGAGAGELFF
CDR3 length: 15; D gene: .; clone size: .; V gene: TRBV19; J gene: TRBJ1-3; CDR3 DNA: TGTGCCAGTCGGAAGACAGGAAGCTCTGGAAACACCATATATTTT; CDR3 protein: CASRKTGSSGNTIYF
CDR3 length: 16; D gene: TRBD2; clone size: .; V gene: TRBV24-1; J gene: TRBJ2-1; CDR3 DNA: TGTGCCACCAGTGAGGGACTAGCGGGGACATACAATGAGCAGTTCTTC; CDR3 protein: CATSEGLAGTYNEQFF
CDR3 length: 17; D gene: .; clone size: .; V gene: TRBV19; J gene: TRBJ1-1; CDR3 DNA: TGTGCCAGTAGTACCCGGCGAGGGCAGCCAGAGGACACTGAAGCTTTCTTT; CDR3 protein: CASSTRRGQPEDTEAFF
CDR3 length: 14; D gene: TRBD2; clone size: .; V gene: TRBV2; J gene: TRBJ2-1; CDR3 DNA: TGTGCCAGCCGCGGGGGAGTTCCCTACAATGAGCAGTTCTTC; CDR3 protein: CASRGGVPYNEQFF
CDR3 length: 12; D gene: .; clone size: few; V gene: TRBV3-1/TRBV3-2; J gene: TRBJ1-1; CDR3 DNA: TGTGCCAGCAGCCTCATGAACACTGAAGCTTTCTTT; CDR3 protein: CASSLMNTEAFF
CDR3 length: 16; D gene: .; clone size: .; V gene: TRBV18; J gene: TRBJ2-1; CDR3 DNA: TGTGCCAGCTCACCACCGGATGGGGGAGCTTACAATGAGCAGTTCTTC; CDR3 protein: CASSPPDGGAYNEQFF
CDR3 length: 16; D gene: TRBD2; clone size: .; V gene: TRBV5-1; J gene: TRBJ2-5; CDR3 DNA: TGCGCCAGCAGGTCTACTAGCGGGAGGGCCCGAGAGACCCAGTACTTC; CDR3 protein: CASRSTSGRARETQYF
CDR3 length: 13; D gene: TRBD1; clone size: .; V gene: TRBV18; J gene: TRBJ1-4; CDR3 DNA: TGTGCCAGCTCGAGGGACAGGGGAGAAAAACTGTTTTTT; CDR3 protein: CASSRDRGEKLFF
CDR3 length: 14; D gene: .; clone size: .; V gene: TRBV5-1; J gene: TRBJ1-5; CDR3 DNA: TGCGCCAGCAGCCTAAACCCAAGCAATCAGCCCCAGCATTTT; CDR3 protein: CASSLNPSNQPQHF
CDR3 length: 13; D gene: .; clone size: .; V gene: TRBV30; J gene: TRBJ2-2; CDR3 DNA: TGTGCCTGGAGTCGGCGGACCACCGGGGAGCTGTTTTTT; CDR3 protein: CAWSRRTTGELFF
CDR3 length: 14; D gene: TRBD2; clone size: .; V gene: TRBV30; J gene: TRBJ2-1; CDR3 DNA: TGTGCCGTCGGACTAGCGGTTATAAACAATGAGCAGTTCTTC; CDR3 protein: CAVGLAVINNEQFF
CDR3 length: 14; D gene: TRBD1; clone size: .; V gene: TRBV3-1/TRBV3-2; J gene: TRBJ1-5; CDR3 DNA: TGTGCGCGGGGTGGGACAGGGCCGTATCAGCCCCAGCATTTT; CDR3 protein: CARGGTGPYQPQHF
CDR3 length: 15; D gene: .; clone size: .; V gene: TRBV6-6; J gene: TRBJ1-1; CDR3 DNA: TGTGCCAGCAGTTACTCGACGGGGAAGAACACTGAAGCTTTCTTT; CDR3 protein: CASSYSTGKNTEAFF
CDR3 length: 13; D gene: .; clone size: .; V gene: TRBV12-3/TRBV12-4; J gene: TRBJ1-1; CDR3 DNA: TGTGCCAGCAACCTATACCAGAACACTGAAGCTTTCTTT; CDR3 protein: CASNLYQNTEAFF
CDR3 length: 15; D gene: TRBD2; clone size: .; V gene: TRBV19; J gene: TRBJ2-5; CDR3 DNA: TGTGCCAGTAGTCCGGGACTAGCGTCGGTAGAGACCCAGTACTTC; CDR3 protein: CASSPGLASVETQYF
CDR3 length: 14; D gene: .; clone size: .; V gene: TRBV5-6; J gene: TRBJ1-1; CDR3 DNA: TGTGCCAGCAGCTTCTTACATGGGAGGACTGAAGCTTTCTTT; CDR3 protein: CASSFLHGRTEAFF
CDR3 length: 15; D gene: .; clone size: .; V gene: TRBV7-2; J gene: TRBJ2-3; CDR3 DNA: TGTGCCAGCAGCTTAAGGGCTAGGGGCACAGATACGCAGTATTTT; CDR3 protein: CASSLRARGTDTQYF
CDR3 length: 16; D gene: .; clone size: .; V gene: TRBV14; J gene: TRBJ2-4; CDR3 DNA: TGTGCCAGCAGCCAAGGGGGGGCGTACAATATGGACATTCAGTACTTC; CDR3 protein: CASSQGGAYNMDIQYF
CDR3 length: 12; D gene: .; clone size: .; V gene: TRBV7-2; J gene: TRBJ2-5; CDR3 DNA: TGTGCCAGCAGCTCCTTTGGCTACTCTATGTACTTC; CDR3 protein: CASSSFGYSMYF
CDR3 length: 13; D gene: .; clone size: .; V gene: TRBV29-1; J gene: TRBJ2-1; CDR3 DNA: TGCAGCGTTGAAGTGGGTGGTGCCTTCGTGCAGTTCTTC; CDR3 protein: CSVEVGGAFVQFF